This TCR beta chain was identified during a study of Tregs in tolerant kidney transplant recipients. The study, taken as a whole, reports: Validation in larger populations is needed because few patients were studied. Activated donor B cell expansion appeared to reveal the most relevant donor-specific TCRbeta repertoire.

Unstimulated regulatory T cells (CD4+CD25+CD127-), CD4+CD25- non-regulatory cells, CD4 and CD8 cells were FACS-sorted from thawed PBMCs. Produced via immunoSEQ multiplex PCR; TCRdb's table is partial and in-frame only. This table holds 85,000 to 90,000 clones, approximately 92% found once. Concerning this clone itself: The antigen remains undetermined.

The TCR was taken from a human donor in good health. Sample: CD8+ T cells from blood.

The CDR3 nucleotides are TGTGCCAGCAGTCGGGCAGGGTCCTACGAGCAGTACTTC. It translates to CASSRAGSYEQYF. This chain joins TRBV27 and TRBJ2-7; D is perhaps TRBD1 (5 bases). Germline CDR1 MNHEY, CDR2 SMNVEV (reference sequence). Trimming removed 5 bases from V and 1 base from J, with 9 bases in between. The CDR3 consists of 13 residues.